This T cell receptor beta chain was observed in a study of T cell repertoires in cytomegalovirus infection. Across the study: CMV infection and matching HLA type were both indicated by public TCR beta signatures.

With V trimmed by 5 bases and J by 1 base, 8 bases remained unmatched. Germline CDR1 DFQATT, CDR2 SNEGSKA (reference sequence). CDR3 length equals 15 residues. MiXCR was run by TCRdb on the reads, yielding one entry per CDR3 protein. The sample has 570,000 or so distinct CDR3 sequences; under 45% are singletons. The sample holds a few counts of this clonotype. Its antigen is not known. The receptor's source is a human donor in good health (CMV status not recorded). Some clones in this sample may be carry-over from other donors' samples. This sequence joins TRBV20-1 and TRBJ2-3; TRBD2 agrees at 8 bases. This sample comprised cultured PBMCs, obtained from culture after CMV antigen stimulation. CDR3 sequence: CSAGSGSLGTDTQYF. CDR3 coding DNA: TGCAGTGCTGGGAGCGGGAGCTTGGGCACAGATACGCAGTATTTT.